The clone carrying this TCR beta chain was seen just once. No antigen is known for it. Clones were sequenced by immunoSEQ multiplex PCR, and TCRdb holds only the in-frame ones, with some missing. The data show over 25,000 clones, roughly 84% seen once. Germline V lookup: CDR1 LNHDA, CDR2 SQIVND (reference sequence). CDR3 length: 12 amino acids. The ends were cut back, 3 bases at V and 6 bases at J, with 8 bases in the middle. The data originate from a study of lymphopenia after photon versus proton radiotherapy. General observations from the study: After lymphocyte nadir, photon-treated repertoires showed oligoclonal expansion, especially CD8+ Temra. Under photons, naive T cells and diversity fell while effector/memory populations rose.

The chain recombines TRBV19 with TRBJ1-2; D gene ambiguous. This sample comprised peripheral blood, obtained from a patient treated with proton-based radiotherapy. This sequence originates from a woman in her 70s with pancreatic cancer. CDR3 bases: TGTGCCAGTAGTATCCCAACCCATGGCTACACCTTC. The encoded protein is CASSIPTHGYTF.